Each of the 22 T cell receptor beta chains below was sequenced from the same sample in a study of molecular identifiers for immune sequencing clone quantification. TCRdb fed the PCR reads into MiXCR, producing one record per CDR3 protein. Among around 470,000 distinct CDR3 sequences listed, 20% to 25% were seen once. Source material: naive CD8+ T cells from blood, with Jurkat cell RNA spiked in. This sample's subset: FACS-sorted CD8+CD4-CCR7+CD45RA+ naive T cells. These receptors all stem from a human donor in good health. Some libraries in this study had Jurkat cell RNA spiked in.

The rearrangement uses TRBV11-2 and TRBJ1-6; tentatively, D is TRBD1 (5 bases). This CDR3 contains 16 residues. Trimming took 7 bases from V and 6 from J, leaving 19 bases between them. CDR1 is SGHAT, CDR2 FQNNGV, per germline. For the CDR3, the DNA is TGTGCCAGCACTTTGGGGGATGGGATCGGTAATTCACCCCTCCACTTT. Its translation: CASTLGDGIGNSPLHF. The whole variable domain, remainder taken from reference TRBV11-2 and TRBJ1-6, is EAGVAQSPRYKIIEKRQSVAFWCNPISGHATLYWYQQILGQGPKLLIQFQNNGVVDDSQLPKDRFSAERLKGVDSTLKIQPAKLEDSAVYLCASTLGDGIGNSPLHFGNGTRLTVT.

This clonotype was found a few times. This rearrangement joins TRBV3-1 to TRBJ2-3; unclear D gene. V was cut by 1 base and J by 0 bases, with 8 bases left in between. In germline, CDR1 is LGHDT, CDR2 YNNKEL (reference sequence). CDR3 size: 15 residues. The CDR3 DNA reads TGTGCCAGCAGCCAAGCTACAGCGAGCACAGATACGCAGTATTTT. It translates to CASSQATASTDTQYF.

This clonotype came up many times. The chain couples TRBV10-3 to TRBJ2-7; D is unclear. The germline V gene has CDR1 ENHRY and CDR2 SYGVKD. The CDR3 is 13 residues long. V was shortened by 0 bases and J by 3 bases, with 6 bases between the two germline ends. The DNA for the CDR3 is TGTGCCATCAGTGAGTCAGAGGTCTACGAGCAGTACTTC. This sequence encodes CAISESEVYEQYF.

The chain joins TRBV13 to TRBJ2-7, with unresolved D. The CDR3 is made up of 13 amino acids. Germline-derived CDR1 and CDR2 are PRHDT and FYEKMQ (reference sequence). The V and J ends lost 0 bases and 3 bases respectively, with 6 bases between them. CDR3 sequence (DNA): TGTGCCAGCAGCTTAGGTGGCATCTACGAGCAGTACTTC. Amino acid sequence: CASSLGGIYEQYF.

This clonotype came up a few times. The chain has TRBV6-2 or TRBV6-3 and TRBJ1-5; a weak D match, TRBD1 (6 bases). The CDR3 contains 15 residues. In germline, CDR1 is MNHEY, CDR2 SVGEGT. V was cut by 0 bases and J by 7 bases, with 13 bases left in between. CDR3 nucleotide sequence: TGTGCCAGCAGTTACTCATGGGGGGCTCGACAGCCCCAGCATTTT. It encodes CASSYSWGARQPQHF.

The chain uses TRBV2 and TRBJ2-7; 12 bases map to TRBD1. This CDR3 contains 14 residues. Germline V gene lookup returns CDR1 SNHLY and CDR2 FYNNEI. Trimming removed 8 bases from V and 4 bases from J; junction bases left unmatched: 6. The CDR3 loop is CASGGGQGAYEQYF. In DNA, the CDR3 is TGTGCCAGCGGGGGGGGACAGGGGGCGTACGAGCAGTACTTC.

Ten or more counts support this clonotype. The J gene is TRBJ1-2, the V gene TRBV30; the D is unclear. The CDR3 totals 11 residues. V was trimmed by 4 bases and J by 4 bases, leaving 7 bases between them. CDR1 is GTSNPN, CDR2 SVGIG, per germline (reference sequence). The CDR3 loop is CAWNTAYGYTF. The CDR3, as DNA: TGTGCCTGGAACACAGCCTATGGCTACACCTTC.

In its sample, this clonotype was seen many times. The chain links TRBV6-6 to TRBJ1-1; D unresolved. V lost 0 bases, J lost 7 bases, and 6 bases lay in between. Germline loops: CDR1 MNHNY, CDR2 SVGAGI (reference sequence). This CDR3 has 12 amino acids. CDR3 bases: TGTGCCAGCAGTTACTCATTGATTGAAGCTTTCTTT. This sequence encodes CASSYSLIEAFF.

This clonotype was observed a handful of times. The germline gene is not matched at one end of the junction; a read error may be the cause. This chain joins TRBV5-6 and TRBJ1-3, with TRBD1 as a possible D gene (5 bases). CDR1 and CDR2 (germline): SGHDT, YYEEEE. This CDR3 has 14 residues. The CDR3 is CASSLEGTGSTIYF. CDR3 coding DNA: TGTGCCAGCAGCTTGGAAGGGACTGGAAGCACCATATATTTT.

As regards this clonotype: Given a much more abundant clone one base away, this may be a read error. The chain joins TRBV29-1 to TRBJ1-3, with D hard to call. The CDR3 totals 14 residues. Germline CDR1 is SQVTM and CDR2 is ANQGSEA. The CDR3 DNA reads TGCAGCGTTGTGGTGGATATCTCTGGAAACACCACATATTTT. Protein sequence: CSVVVDISGNTTYF.

Many counts were recorded for this clonotype. The genes are TRBV27 and TRBJ2-5; D ambiguous. The ends were cut back, 5 bases at V and 2 bases at J, with 18 bases in the middle. This CDR3 contains 16 residues. Germline-derived CDR1 and CDR2 are MNHEY and SMNVEV (reference sequence). CDR3 residues: CASSPLTPRRQETQYF. In nucleotides, the CDR3 is TGTGCCAGCAGTCCGCTGACACCCAGGAGACAAGAGACCCAGTACTTC.

This clonotype turned up a few times. The chain links TRBV9 to TRBJ2-3; 7 bases are a match to TRBD2. CDR1 is SGDLS and CDR2 is YYNGEE in the germline V gene. The CDR3 covers 16 residues. V was pared by 0 bases and J by 0 bases, with 4 bases of the junction left unmatched. CDR3: CASSVASGTSTDTQYF. DNA for the CDR3: TGTGCCAGCAGCGTAGCGAGCGGGACTAGCACAGATACGCAGTATTTT. Full variable domain (missing parts from reference TRBV9 and TRBJ2-3): DSGVTQTPKHLITATGQRVTLRCSPRSGDLSVYWYQQSLDQGLQFLIQYYNGEERAKGNILERFSAQQFPDLHSELNLSSLELGDSALYFCASSVASGTSTDTQYFGPGTRLTVL.

The table lists this clonotype with many counts. The gene calls are TRBV11-2 and TRBJ2-1; D is possibly TRBD1 (6 bases). V dropped 1 base and J dropped 1 base, with 8 bases sitting between them. Per germline, CDR1 SGHAT and CDR2 FQNNGV. The CDR3 has 15 residues. The CDR3 nucleotides are TGTGCCAGCAGCTTAGGGGACACATCCTACAATGAGCAGTTCTTC. Encoded protein: CASSLGDTSYNEQFF.

This clonotype was seen repeatedly, ten times or more. This chain uses TRBV11-2 with TRBJ2-1; D unclear. The CDR3 spans 11 residues. Germline assignment: CDR1 SGHAT and CDR2 FQNNGV. Trimming left V 4 bases short and J 10 bases short, with 8 bases between. The CDR3 DNA is TGTGCCAGCAGCTCAACGCCCGAGCAGTTCTTC. It codes for CASSSTPEQFF. The full variable domain, in which reference TRBV11-2 and TRBJ2-1 provide the parts outside the CDR3, is EAGVAQSPRYKIIEKRQSVAFWCNPISGHATLYWYQQILGQGPKLLIQFQNNGVVDDSQLPKDRFSAERLKGVDSTLKIQPAKLEDSAVYLCASSSTPEQFFGPGTRLTVL.

This clonotype occurred many times. This chain links TRBV7-9 with TRBJ2-7; TRBD2 aligns across 8 bases. Germline CDR1 reads SEHNR; CDR2 reads FQNEAQ (reference sequence). The CDR3 contains 13 residues. After removal of 1 base from V and 12 bases from J, the junction contained 8 bases not matched to a gene. This CDR3 is CASSLEWGTSPYF. CDR3 nucleotide sequence: TGTGCCAGCAGCTTAGAATGGGGGACTAGTCCGTACTTC.

There are many counts of this clonotype. At one end the junction does not follow the germline gene, possibly because of a read error. This chain links TRBV4-2 with TRBJ2-7; D may correspond to TRBD1 or TRBD2 (6 bases each). Germline CDR1 reads LGHNA; CDR2 reads YNFKEQ. The CDR3 totals 14 residues. The CDR3 spells CASSPGDTDYEQCF. In DNA form, the CDR3 reads TGTGCCAGCAGCCCTGGGGACACGGACTACGAGCAGTGCTTC.

This clonotype was counted only a few times. The chain recombines TRBV10-2 with TRBJ1-2; no firm D call. Germline V lookup: CDR1 WSHSY, CDR2 SAAADI. Trimming cost V 2 bases and J 4 bases, with 14 bases left between them. The CDR3 sequence is 15 residues long. The CDR3 loop reads CASSERAGLVYGYTF. Written as DNA, the CDR3 is TGCGCCAGCAGTGAGAGAGCGGGGTTGGTCTATGGCTACACCTTC.

In its sample, this clonotype was seen a few times. The rearrangement uses TRBV11-2 and TRBJ2-3; 11 bases line up with TRBD2. V dropped 1 base and J dropped 0; count of bases not matched to a gene: 6. CDR1 is SGHAT and CDR2 is FQNNGV in the germline V gene. The CDR3 contains 18 residues. CDR3 protein: CASSLVYGLAGSTDTQYF. CDR3 coding DNA: TGTGCCAGCAGCTTAGTATACGGACTAGCGGGTAGCACAGATACGCAGTATTTT. The full variable domain, rest sourced from reference TRBV11-2 and TRBJ2-3, is EAGVAQSPRYKIIEKRQSVAFWCNPISGHATLYWYQQILGQGPKLLIQFQNNGVVDDSQLPKDRFSAERLKGVDSTLKIQPAKLEDSAVYLCASSLVYGLAGSTDTQYFGPGTRLTVL.

Regarding this clonotype: A clone one base away is much larger, so this may be a read error. The V gene is TRBV7-8, the J gene TRBJ1-4, with D unclear. V lost 1 base to trimming and J lost 9 bases, with 15 bases between them. The CDR3 consists of 15 residues. Germline assignment: CDR1 SGHVS and CDR2 FQNEAQ. The CDR3 DNA follows: TGTGCCAGCAGCTTAGTTTCCGGGTTCTACAAAAAACTGTTTTTT. Amino acids: CASSLVSGFYKKLFF.

This clonotype was observed a few times. The chain combines TRBV7-9 with TRBJ2-1; the match to TRBD2 covers 8 bases. The germline V gene has CDR1 SEHNR and CDR2 FQNEAQ (reference sequence). V shed 0 bases, J shed 1 base, and the junction held 11 bases outside the gene matches. The CDR3 covers 19 residues. The CDR3 loop is CASSLASSRGASSYNEQFF. Here the CDR3 DNA reads TGTGCCAGCAGCTTAGCTTCTTCGCGGGGGGCCTCGTCCTACAATGAGCAGTTCTTC.

This clonotype was counted a few times. CDR3 region: CASSIPSGGAPYNEQFF. The DNA of the CDR3 is TGTGCCAGCAGCATCCCTAGCGGGGGGGCCCCATACAATGAGCAGTTCTTC. The V and J genes are TRBV11-2 and TRBJ2-1; 12 nucleotides align to TRBD2. Looked up from germline, CDR1 is SGHAT and CDR2 is FQNNGV. CDR3 size: 17 residues. The junction had 9 bases not matched to a gene; V was cut back by 5 bases and J by 4 bases.

In the case of this clonotype: Its ends do not fully match the called genes, so a read error is possible. The chain joins TRBV5-3 to TRBJ1-5; D is undetermined. TRBV5-3 is an ORF, with its function uncertain. The CDR3 spans 15 residues. The CDR3 here is CASSFDISSNQPQHF. The CDR3 bases are TGTGCCAGCAGCTTCGACATCAGTAGCAATCAGCCCCAGCATTTT.